What follows is one T cell receptor beta chain and its context. The source of the sample is a study of blood T cell repertoires in COVID-19. V gave up 6 bases and J gave up 3 bases, with 9 bases separating them. CDR3 length equals 12 residues. The germline gives CDR1 MNHEY, CDR2 SMNVEV (reference sequence). As originally analysed: Nucleated cell number was recorded as an estimate derived from reference gene primer amplification. Assay used: immunoSEQ multiplex PCR; TCRdb lists only in-frame clones, some missing. D and trimming were read from the DNA, whereas the V and J calls and clone size are those reported in that table. The data contain 200,000 or so clones, 80% to 90% of them singletons.

This sequence joins TRBV27 and TRBJ2-7, with a possible D match to TRBD1 (6 bases). Sequencing was performed on peripheral blood. The TCR was taken from a man aged 35-49 years who had recovered from COVID-19. CDR3 sequence: CASSPTGYEQYF. The CDR3, as DNA: TGTGCCAGCAGCCCGACAGGCTACGAGCAGTACTTC.